This is a list of T cell receptor beta chains from one sample in a study of cytomegalovirus exposure and HLA in healthy donors. Profiled with immunoSEQ multiplex PCR; TCRdb holds only in-frame clones, not every one. The sample includes over 80,000 clones, approximately 85% of them seen just once. The sample consisted of PBMCs. These receptors were taken from a young man in good health and CMV-seropositive. Each CDR3 is given with its conserved first and last residue. A D gene is named only where the DNA matches it firmly. The size field is filled for only some rows; it gives once, few, many or a size class.

abundance,j_gene,d_gene,v_gene,CDR3aa,CDR3nt
.,TRBJ1-4,.,TRBV5-5,CASSLDITNEKLFF,TGTGCCAGCAGCTTGGACATTACTAATGAAAAACTGTTTTTT
.,TRBJ2-1,.,TRBV7-2,CASPGSENEQFF,TGTGCCAGCCCCGGTTCCGAGAATGAGCAGTTCTTC
few,TRBJ2-7,TRBD2,TRBV2,CASSSGLSYEQYF,TGTGCCAGCTCTAGCGGGTTATCCTACGAGCAGTACTTC
few,TRBJ2-5,.,TRBV4-1,CASSRGLGGETQYF,TGCGCCAGCAGCCGAGGTTTAGGAGGAGAGACCCAGTACTTC
.,TRBJ2-1,.,TRBV11-3,CASSSTYNEQFF,TGTGCCAGCAGCTCAACTTACAATGAGCAGTTCTTC
.,TRBJ1-5,TRBD1,TRBV7-9,CASSLTGDNQPQHF,TGTGCCAGCAGCTTGACAGGGGACAATCAGCCCCAGCATTTT
.,TRBJ1-4,.,TRBV7-6,CASSPRAGNEKLFF,TGTGCCAGCAGCCCGAGGGCTGGGAACGAAAAACTGTTTTTT
.,TRBJ2-7,.,TRBV15,CATSSAGTSSYEQYF,TGTGCCACCAGTTCGGCGGGCACCAGCTCCTACGAGCAGTACTTC
once,TRBJ1-5,.,TRBV7-2,CASSLGGRGSQPQHF,TGTGCCAGCAGCTTGGGGGGTAGAGGAAGTCAGCCCCAGCATTTT
.,TRBJ1-1,.,TRBV30,CAWNGFSTVEDTEAFF,TGTGCCTGGAACGGGTTTTCGACAGTAGAGGACACTGAAGCTTTCTTT
.,TRBJ2-7,TRBD2,TRBV28,CASRSLAGVHEQYF,TGTGCCAGCAGGTCACTAGCGGGAGTCCACGAGCAGTACTTC
.,TRBJ2-1,TRBD1,TRBV5-4,CASSSGGKSYNEQFF,TGTGCCAGCAGCTCAGGGGGCAAGTCCTACAATGAGCAGTTCTTC
.,TRBJ1-2,TRBD1,TRBV29-1,CSVPDRGNYGYTF,TGCAGCGTCCCGGACAGGGGCAACTATGGCTACACCTTC
.,TRBJ1-6,.,TRBV27,CASSLRLNNSPLHF,TGTGCCAGCAGTTTACGGTTAAATAATTCACCCCTCCACTTT
.,TRBJ1-5,.,TRBV6-1,CASSEGQGQPQHF,TGTGCCAGCAGTGAAGGCCAGGGTCAGCCCCAGCATTTT
.,TRBJ2-3,.,TRBV2,CASRTETSTDTQYF,TGTGCCAGCAGGACAGAAACTAGCACAGATACGCAGTATTTT
.,TRBJ2-7,TRBD1,TRBV30,CAGLQSTGLPRGQYF,TGTGCCGGGCTGCAGTCGACAGGGTTACCCCGGGGGCAGTACTTC
few,TRBJ2-3,TRBD2,TRBV7-9,CASSLGLAATWDTQYF,TGTGCCAGCAGCCTGGGACTAGCGGCGACTTGGGATACGCAGTATTTT
few,TRBJ1-5,.,TRBV6-5,CASSYSIAGEQPQHF,TGTGCCAGCAGTTACTCGATAGCAGGGGAGCAGCCCCAGCATTTT
once,TRBJ1-1,.,TRBV2,CASHPRTEKNTEAFF,TGTGCCAGCCACCCCCGGACAGAGAAAAACACTGAAGCTTTCTTT